One TCR beta chain is described in this entry. Antigen specificity is unknown. Generated by immunoSEQ multiplex PCR, the TCRdb table keeps only in-frame clones and is missing some. The sample comprises 450,000 or so clones, 70% to 80% of which are singletons, and 9.5% to 15% rests with the top ten. This sample is part of a study of shared clonotypes between healthy human individuals. Study results and caveats: What limited the represented genetic and exposure-history diversity was the small number of donors.

The CDR3 covers 14 residues. Unmatched junction bases numbered 7, after V lost 4 bases and J lost 8 bases. Germline V gene lookup returns CDR1 LNHDA and CDR2 SQIVND (reference sequence). This chain uses TRBV19 with TRBJ1-3, with 8 bases matching TRBD1. The source of this sequence is a woman between 40 and 55 years old in good health. Some clones in this sample may be carry-over from other donors' samples. The sequenced sample was PBMCs. In DNA, the CDR3 is TGTGCCAGTAGTAAGGGACAGGCCGCATACACCATATATTTT. This encodes CASSKGQAAYTIYF.